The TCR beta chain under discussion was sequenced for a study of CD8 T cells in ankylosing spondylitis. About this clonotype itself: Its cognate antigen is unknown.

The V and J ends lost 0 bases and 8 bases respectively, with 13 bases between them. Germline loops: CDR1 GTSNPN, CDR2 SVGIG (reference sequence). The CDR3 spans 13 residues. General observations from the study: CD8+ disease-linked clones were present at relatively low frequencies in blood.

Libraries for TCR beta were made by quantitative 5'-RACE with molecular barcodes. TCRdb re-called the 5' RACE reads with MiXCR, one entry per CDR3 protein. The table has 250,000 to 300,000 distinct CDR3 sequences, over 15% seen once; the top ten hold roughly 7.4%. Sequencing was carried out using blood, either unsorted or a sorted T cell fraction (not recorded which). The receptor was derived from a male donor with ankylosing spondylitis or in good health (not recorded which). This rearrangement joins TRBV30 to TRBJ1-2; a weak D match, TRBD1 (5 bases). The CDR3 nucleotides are TGTGCCTGGAGTGTGCGGGGGGTCGGCGGCTACACCTTC. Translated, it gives CAWSVRGVGGYTF.